The following is a T cell receptor (beta chain) sequence with its context. Antigen: not known. The source of the sample is a study of shared clonotypes between healthy human individuals. The ends were cut back, 6 bases at V and 4 bases at J, with 15 bases in the middle. The CDR3 consists of 14 residues. Germline V gene sequence: CDR1 MNHEY, CDR2 SVGAGI. Whole-study findings and limits: Generation probabilities of non-shared clonotypes were lower (relative to those shared by all four donors).

The donors, all of them Caucasian adults, lived in Nashville, Tennessee. The DNA input per sorted-subset replicate PCR was roughly 0.2 ug, corresponding to 32,000 or so T cell genomes. Authors' processing steps: There were no quality scores in the junction-only immunoSEQ sequences, so filtering differed. Data came from immunoSEQ multiplex PCR; TCRdb stores just in-frame clones and leaves some out. That table furnishes V, J and clone size, whereas the DNA furnished D and trimming. This table has some 2,500,000 clones, under 95% appearing once. The receptor was isolated from a man between 18 and 29 years old in good health. Some clones in this sample may be carry-over from other donors' samples. This chain connects TRBV6-5 to TRBJ1-2; D perhaps matches TRBD1 (6 bases). Source material: naive CD4+ T cells from PBMCs. Subset described: CD45RA+ positively selected. This CDR3 is CASSHGRGAYGYTF. CDR3 nucleotide sequence: TGTGCCAGCAGCCACGGGAGGGGGGCCTATGGCTACACCTTC.